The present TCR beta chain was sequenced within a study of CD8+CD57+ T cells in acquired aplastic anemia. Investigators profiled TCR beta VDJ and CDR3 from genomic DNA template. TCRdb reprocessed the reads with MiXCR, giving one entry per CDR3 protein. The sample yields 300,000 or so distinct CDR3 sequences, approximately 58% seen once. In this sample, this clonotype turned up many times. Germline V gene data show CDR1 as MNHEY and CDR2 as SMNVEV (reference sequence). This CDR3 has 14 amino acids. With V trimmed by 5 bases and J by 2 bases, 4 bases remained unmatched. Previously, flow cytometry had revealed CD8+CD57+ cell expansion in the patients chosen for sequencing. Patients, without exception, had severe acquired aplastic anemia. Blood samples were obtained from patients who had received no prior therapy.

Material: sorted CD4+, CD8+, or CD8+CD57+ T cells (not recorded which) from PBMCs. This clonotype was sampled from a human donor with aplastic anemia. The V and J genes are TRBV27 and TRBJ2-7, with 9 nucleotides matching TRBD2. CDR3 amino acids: CASSLLAGTYEQYF. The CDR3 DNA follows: TGTGCCAGCAGTCTCCTAGCGGGGACCTACGAGCAGTACTTC.